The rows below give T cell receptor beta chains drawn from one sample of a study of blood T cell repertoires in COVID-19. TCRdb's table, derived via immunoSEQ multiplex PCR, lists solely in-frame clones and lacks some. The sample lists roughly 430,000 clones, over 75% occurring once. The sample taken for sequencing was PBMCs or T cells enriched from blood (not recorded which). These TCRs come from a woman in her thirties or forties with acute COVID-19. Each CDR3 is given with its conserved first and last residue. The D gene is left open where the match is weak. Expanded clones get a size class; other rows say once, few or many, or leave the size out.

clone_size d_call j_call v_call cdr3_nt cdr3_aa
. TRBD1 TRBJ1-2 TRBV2 TGTGCCAGCAGTGGGACTCCAAGAACGGGGACAGTAAATGGCTACACCTTC CASSGTPRTGTVNGYTF
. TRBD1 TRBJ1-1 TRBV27 TGTGCCAGCGGTTTGGGGTACAGGGGCGTAAGAGCTGAAGCTTTCTTT CASGLGYRGVRAEAFF
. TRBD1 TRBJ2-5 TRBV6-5 TGTGCCAGCACCCCACGGGACAGACAAGAGACCCAGTACTTC CASTPRDRQETQYF
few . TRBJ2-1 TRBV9 TGTGCCAGCAGCGTAGGCGCTAGCACCTACAATGAGCAGTTCTTC CASSVGASTYNEQFF
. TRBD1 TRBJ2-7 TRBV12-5 TGTGCTAGTGGTTCCCCCTCACAGGGGGCGAATCACGAGCAGTACTTC CASGSPSQGANHEQYF
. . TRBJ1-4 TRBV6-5 TGTGCCAGCAGTTACGGGGGGGCGAGAGAAAAACTGTTTTTT CASSYGGAREKLFF
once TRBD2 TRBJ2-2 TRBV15 TGTGCCACCAGCAGAGATCTGCTTCTAGCGGGGGAAAACACCGGGGAGCTGTTTTTT CATSRDLLLAGENTGELFF
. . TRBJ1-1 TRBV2 TGTGCCAGCAGTACCACTAGGGTCACTGAAGCTTTCTTT CASSTTRVTEAFF
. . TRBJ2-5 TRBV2 TGTGCCAGCGTCCCCCAGGGAGAGACCCAGTACTTC CASVPQGETQYF
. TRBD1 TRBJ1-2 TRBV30 TGTGCCTGGAGTGCCGGGACAGTAGCTAACTATGGCTACACCTTC CAWSAGTVANYGYTF
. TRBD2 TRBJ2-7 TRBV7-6 TGTGCCAGCAGCTCAAACCGGGAGGGGTTATCCGCCTCCTACGAGCAGTACTTC CASSSNREGLSASYEQYF
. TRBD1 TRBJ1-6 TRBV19 TGTGCCAGTAGTACCTCCGGGACAGTCGAACTATCACCCCTCCACTTT CASSTSGTVELSPLHF
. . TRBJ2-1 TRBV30 TGTGCCTGGAGTGTAGGGCAGGGAATTAATGAGCAGTTCTTC CAWSVGQGINEQFF
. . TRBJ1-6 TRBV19 TGTGCCAGTAGTATGCTGAACAGGGCAAATTCACCCCTCCACTTT CASSMLNRANSPLHF
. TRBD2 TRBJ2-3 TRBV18 TGTGCCAGCTCACCATGGCGGGGGACCTCCACAGATACGCAGTATTTT CASSPWRGTSTDTQYF
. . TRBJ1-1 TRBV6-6 TGTGCCAGCAGTCGACGACAGGTGAGGAGGAACACTGAAGCTTTCTTT CASSRRQVRRNTEAFF
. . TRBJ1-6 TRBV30 TGTGCCTGGAGTGTACGGGGGTTAAATTCACCCCTCCACTTT CAWSVRGLNSPLHF
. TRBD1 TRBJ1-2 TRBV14 TGTGCCAGCAGCCCCCCTTGGGACAGGATGAGTGGCTACACCTTC CASSPPWDRMSGYTF
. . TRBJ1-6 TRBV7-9 TGTGCCAGCAGCTTGCCGGCGGGGAATTCACCCCTCCACTTT CASSLPAGNSPLHF
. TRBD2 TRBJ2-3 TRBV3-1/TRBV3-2 TGTGCCAGCAGCCAAGAAGCGGGGGGGTACACTAGCACAGATACGCAGTATTTT CASSQEAGGYTSTDTQYF
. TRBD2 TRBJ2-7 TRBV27 TGTGCCAGCAGTTTAGCGACTAGCGGCCTTGGCGAGCAGTACTTC CASSLATSGLGEQYF
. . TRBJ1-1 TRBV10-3 TGTGCCATCAGTGATGAGGACTCTGAAGCTTTCTTT CAISDEDSEAFF
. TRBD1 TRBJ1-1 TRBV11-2 TGTGCCAGCAGGAACCGGGACAGTATCACCCCGAACACTGAAGCTTTCTTT CASRNRDSITPNTEAFF
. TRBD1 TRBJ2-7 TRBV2 TGTGCCAGCAATTCTCGACAGGGGGCGACCTACGAGCAGTACTTC CASNSRQGATYEQYF
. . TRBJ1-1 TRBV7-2 TGTGCCAGCAGTCGAGTACTAGGAGGCGGCACTGAAGCTTTCTTT CASSRVLGGGTEAFF
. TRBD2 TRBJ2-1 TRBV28 TGTGCCAGCCTAGCGGGGGGGATCAATGAGCAGTTCTTC CASLAGGINEQFF
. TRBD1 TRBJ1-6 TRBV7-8 TGTGCCAGCACCGCACTAGGGACAGATAATTCACCCCTCCACTTT CASTALGTDNSPLHF
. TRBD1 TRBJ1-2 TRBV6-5 TGTGCCAGCAGTACCACTTTCAGGGGGGCGCGAGGCTACACCTTC CASSTTFRGARGYTF
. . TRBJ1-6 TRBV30 TGTGCCGGGAGGGGAGAGTATAATTCACCCCTCCACTTT CAGRGEYNSPLHF
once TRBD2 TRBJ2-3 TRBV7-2 TGTGCCAGCAGCTTAGTGGGCGGGGGGAGCACAGATACGCAGTATTTT CASSLVGGGSTDTQYF
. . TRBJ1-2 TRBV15 TGTGCCACCAGCAGAGTCAGGGAAGGGGACTATGGCTACACCTTC CATSRVREGDYGYTF
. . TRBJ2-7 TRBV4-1 TGCGCCAGCAGCCAAGATTTCGCCTATGGTTACGAGCAGTACTTC CASSQDFAYGYEQYF
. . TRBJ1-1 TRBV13 TGTGCCAGCAGCTTAGGGGGCCAAGGGAACACTGAAGCTTTCTTT CASSLGGQGNTEAFF
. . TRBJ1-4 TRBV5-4 TGTGCCAGCAGCTTGGCCGGGAATGAAAAACTGTTTTTT CASSLAGNEKLFF
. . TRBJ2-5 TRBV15 TGTGCCACCAGCAGAGATTTACGGGGTTGGGAGACCCAGTACTTC CATSRDLRGWETQYF
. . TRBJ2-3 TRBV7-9 TGTGCCAGCAGCTTAAGGGCCTCGGGGACAGATACGCAGTATTTT CASSLRASGTDTQYF
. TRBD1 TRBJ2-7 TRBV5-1 TGCGCCAGCAGGGTCGGGACAGGGGTCTACGAGCAGTACTTC CASRVGTGVYEQYF
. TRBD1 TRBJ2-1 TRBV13 TGTGCCAGCACACACAGGGGGCGTGAGCAGTTCTTC CASTHRGREQFF
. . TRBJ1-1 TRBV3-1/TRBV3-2 TGTGCCAGCAGTCCCGGACAGTTTGAAGCTTTCTTT CASSPGQFEAFF
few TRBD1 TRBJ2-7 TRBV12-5 TGTGCTAGTGGTTTGACAACCGGGACAGGGGCCTACGAGCAGTACTTC CASGLTTGTGAYEQYF
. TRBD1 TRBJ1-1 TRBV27 TGTGCCAGCAGACCGGGACAGCTGAGGAACACTGAAGCTTTCTTT CASRPGQLRNTEAFF
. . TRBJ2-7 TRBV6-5 TGTGCCAGCAGTTATCTATACGAGCAGTACTTC CASSYLYEQYF